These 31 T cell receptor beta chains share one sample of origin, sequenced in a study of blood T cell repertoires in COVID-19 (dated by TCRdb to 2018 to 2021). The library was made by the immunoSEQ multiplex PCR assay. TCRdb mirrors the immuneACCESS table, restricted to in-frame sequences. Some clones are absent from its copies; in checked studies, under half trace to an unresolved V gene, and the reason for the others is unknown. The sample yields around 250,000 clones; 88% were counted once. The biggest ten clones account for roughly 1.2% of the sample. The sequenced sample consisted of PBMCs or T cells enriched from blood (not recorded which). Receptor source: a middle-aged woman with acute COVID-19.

Here the CDR3 reads CASNRQLNTEAFF. CDR3 DNA sequence: TGTGCCAGCAATAGACAGTTGAACACTGAAGCTTTCTTT. This chain connects TRBV2 to TRBJ1-1; perhaps TRBD1 as D (5 bases). The CDR3 spans 13 residues. Per the germline V gene, CDR1 is SNHLY and CDR2 is FYNNEI. The V end lost 7 bases, the J end lost 0 bases, and 9 bases lay between the germline ends.

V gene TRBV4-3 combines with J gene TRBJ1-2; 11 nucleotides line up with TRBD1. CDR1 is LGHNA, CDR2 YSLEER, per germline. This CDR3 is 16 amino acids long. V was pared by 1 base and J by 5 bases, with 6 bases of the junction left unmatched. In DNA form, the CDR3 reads TGCGCCAGCAGCCAAGTCCGGACAGGGGGCCGTTATGGCTACACCTTC. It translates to CASSQVRTGGRYGYTF.

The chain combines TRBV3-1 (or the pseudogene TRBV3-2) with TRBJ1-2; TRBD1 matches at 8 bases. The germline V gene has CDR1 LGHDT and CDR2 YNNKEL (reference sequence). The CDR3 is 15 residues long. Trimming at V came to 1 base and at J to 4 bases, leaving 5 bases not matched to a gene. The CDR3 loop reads CASSQVRTGSYGYTF. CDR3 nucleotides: TGTGCCAGCAGCCAAGTCCGGACAGGGTCCTATGGCTACACCTTC.

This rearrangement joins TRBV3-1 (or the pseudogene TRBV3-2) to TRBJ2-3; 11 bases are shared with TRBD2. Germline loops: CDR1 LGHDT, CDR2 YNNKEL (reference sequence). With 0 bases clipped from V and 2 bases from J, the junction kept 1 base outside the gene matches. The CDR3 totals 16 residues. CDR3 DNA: TGTGCCAGCAGCCAAGAGGGACTAGCGGTCACAGATACGCAGTATTTT. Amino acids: CASSQEGLAVTDTQYF.

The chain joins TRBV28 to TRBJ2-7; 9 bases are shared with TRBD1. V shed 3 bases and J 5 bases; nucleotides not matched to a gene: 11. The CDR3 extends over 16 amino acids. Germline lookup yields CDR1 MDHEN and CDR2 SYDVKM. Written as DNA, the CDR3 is TGTGCCAGCAGTTTGGCTTTCGGGACAGGGCGGCACGAGCAGTACGTC. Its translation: CASSLAFGTGRHEQYV.

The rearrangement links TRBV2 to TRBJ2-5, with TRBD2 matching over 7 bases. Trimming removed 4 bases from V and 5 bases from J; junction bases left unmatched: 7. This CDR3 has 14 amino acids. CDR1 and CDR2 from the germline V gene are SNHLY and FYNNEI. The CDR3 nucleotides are TGTGCCAGCAGTGTAGGCGGGAGTGGGGAGACCCAGTACTTC. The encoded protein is CASSVGGSGETQYF.

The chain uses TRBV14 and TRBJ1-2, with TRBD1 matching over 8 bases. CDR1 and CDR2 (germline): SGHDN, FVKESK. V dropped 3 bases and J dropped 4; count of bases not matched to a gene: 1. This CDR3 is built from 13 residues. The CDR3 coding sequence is TGTGCCAGCAGCCACGGACAGGGCTATGGCTACACCTTC. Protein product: CASSHGQGYGYTF. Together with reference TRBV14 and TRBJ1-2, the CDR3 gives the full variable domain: EAGVTQFPSHSVIEKGQTVTLRCDPISGHDNLYWYRRVMGKEIKFLLHFVKESKQDESGMPNNRFLAERTGGTYSTLKVQPAELEDSGVYFCASSHGQGYGYTFGSGTRLTVV.

The DNA for the CDR3 is TGTGCCACCAGTGATGCGGGACTAGCGACTGGCAATGAGCAGTTCTTC. It translates to CATSDAGLATGNEQFF. J is TRBJ2-1 and V is TRBV24-1; TRBD2 matches at 10 bases. Trimming at V came to 3 bases and at J to 6 bases, leaving 7 bases not matched to a gene. Germline lookup yields CDR1 KGHDR and CDR2 SFDVKD. The CDR3 spans 16 residues.

CDR3 protein: CASSTDNGNQPQHF. The CDR3 nucleotides are TGTGCCAGCAGTACGGACAACGGCAATCAGCCCCAGCATTTT. The rearrangement joins TRBV28 to TRBJ1-5, with D possibly being TRBD1 (5 bases). This CDR3 region has 14 residues. Germline CDR1 is MDHEN and CDR2 is SYDVKM. The germline V and J ends were trimmed by 5 bases and 2 bases, with 10 bases remaining between them.

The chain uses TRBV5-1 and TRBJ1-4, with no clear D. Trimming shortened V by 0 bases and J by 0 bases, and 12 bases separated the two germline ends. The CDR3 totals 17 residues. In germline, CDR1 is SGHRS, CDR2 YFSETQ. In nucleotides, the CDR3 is TGCGCCAGCAGCTTGGTCCCCCTAAGCTCAACTAATGAAAAACTGTTTTTT. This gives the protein CASSLVPLSSTNEKLFF.

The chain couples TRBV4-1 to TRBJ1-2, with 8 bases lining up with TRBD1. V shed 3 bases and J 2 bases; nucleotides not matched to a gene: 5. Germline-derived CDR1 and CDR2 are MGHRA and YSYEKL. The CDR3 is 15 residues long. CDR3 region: CASSHGTGLNYGYTF. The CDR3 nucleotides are TGCGCCAGCAGCCATGGGACAGGCCTCAACTATGGCTACACCTTC.

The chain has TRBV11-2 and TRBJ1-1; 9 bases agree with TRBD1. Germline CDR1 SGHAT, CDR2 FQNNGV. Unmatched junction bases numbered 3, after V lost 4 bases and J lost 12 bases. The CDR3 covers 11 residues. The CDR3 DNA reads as TGTGCCAGCAGCTGGGACAGGGTGCCTTTCTTT. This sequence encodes CASSWDRVPFF.

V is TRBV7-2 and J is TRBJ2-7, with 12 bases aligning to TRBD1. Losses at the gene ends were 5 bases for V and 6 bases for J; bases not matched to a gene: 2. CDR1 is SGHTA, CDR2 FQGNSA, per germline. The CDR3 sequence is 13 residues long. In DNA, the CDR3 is TGTGCCAGCAGCGGGACAGGGGGCATCGAGCAGTACTTC. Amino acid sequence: CASSGTGGIEQYF.

The CDR3 spells CAWSGTGSYGYTF. CDR3 nucleotide sequence: TGTGCCTGGAGTGGTACAGGGTCCTACGGCTACACCTTC. The chain couples TRBV30 to TRBJ1-2; D may be TRBD1 (6 bases). Germline loops: CDR1 GTSNPN, CDR2 SVGIG (reference sequence). CDR3 length equals 13 residues. V lost 1 base and J 8 bases, leaving 14 bases between the germline ends.

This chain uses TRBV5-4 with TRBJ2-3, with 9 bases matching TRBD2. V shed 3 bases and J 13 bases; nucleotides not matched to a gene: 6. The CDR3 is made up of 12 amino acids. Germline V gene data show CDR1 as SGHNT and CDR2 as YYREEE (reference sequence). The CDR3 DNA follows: TGTGCCAGCAGCTCAGGACTAGCGCCCGAGTATTTT. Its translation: CASSSGLAPEYF.

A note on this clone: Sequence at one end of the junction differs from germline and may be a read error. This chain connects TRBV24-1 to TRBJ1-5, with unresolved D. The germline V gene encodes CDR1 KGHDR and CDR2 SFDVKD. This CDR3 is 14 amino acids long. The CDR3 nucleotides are TGTGCCACCAGTGATCCGAGGAGCAGTCAGCCCCAGCATTTT. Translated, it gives CATSDPRSSQPQHF.

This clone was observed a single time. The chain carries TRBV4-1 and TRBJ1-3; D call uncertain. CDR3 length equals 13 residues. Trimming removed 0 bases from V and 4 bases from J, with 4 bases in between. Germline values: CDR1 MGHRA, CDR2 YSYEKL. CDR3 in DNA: TGCGCCAGCAGCCAAGAAACAGGAAACACCATATATTTT. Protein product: CASSQETGNTIYF.

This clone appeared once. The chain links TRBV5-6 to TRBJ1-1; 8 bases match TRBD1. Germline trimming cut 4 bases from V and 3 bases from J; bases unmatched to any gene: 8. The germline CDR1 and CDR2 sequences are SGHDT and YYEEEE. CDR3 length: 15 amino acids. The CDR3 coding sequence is TGTGCCAGCAGCCCGTTGGACAGGGAGGACACTGAAGCTTTCTTT. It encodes CASSPLDREDTEAFF.

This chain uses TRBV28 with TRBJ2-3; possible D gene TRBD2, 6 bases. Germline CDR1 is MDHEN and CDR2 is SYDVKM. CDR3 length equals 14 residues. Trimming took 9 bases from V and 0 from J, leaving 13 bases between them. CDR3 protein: CASGGSPSTDTQYF. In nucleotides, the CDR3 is TGTGCCAGTGGAGGGAGCCCGAGCACAGATACGCAGTATTTT.

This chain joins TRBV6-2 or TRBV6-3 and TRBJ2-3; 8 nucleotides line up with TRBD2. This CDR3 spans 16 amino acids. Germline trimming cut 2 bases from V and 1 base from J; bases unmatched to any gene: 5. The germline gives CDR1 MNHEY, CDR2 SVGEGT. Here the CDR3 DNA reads TGTGCCAGCAGTTACGAGGCGGGAGGAGGCACAGATACGCAGTATTTT. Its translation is CASSYEAGGGTDTQYF.

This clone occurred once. CDR3 DNA sequence: TGTGCCAGCAGCTTCATACAGATGAACACTGAAGCTTTCTTT. The encoded protein is CASSFIQMNTEAFF. The chain combines TRBV3-1 (or the pseudogene TRBV3-2) with TRBJ1-1; the D is unclear. The V end was cut by 5 bases, the J end by 0 bases, with 10 bases between. The CDR3 has 14 residues. Germline CDR1 LGHDT, CDR2 YNNKEL (reference sequence).

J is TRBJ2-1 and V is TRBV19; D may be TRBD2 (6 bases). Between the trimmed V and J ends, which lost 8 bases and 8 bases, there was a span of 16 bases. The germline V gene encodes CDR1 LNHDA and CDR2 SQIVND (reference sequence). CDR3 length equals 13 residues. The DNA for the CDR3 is TGTGCCAGTCTCCCGGCAACGGGAGATGAGCAGTTCTTC. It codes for CASLPATGDEQFF.

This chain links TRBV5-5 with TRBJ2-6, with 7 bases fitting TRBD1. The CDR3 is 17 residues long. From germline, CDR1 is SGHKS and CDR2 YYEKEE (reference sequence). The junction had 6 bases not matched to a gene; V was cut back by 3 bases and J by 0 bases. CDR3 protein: CASSYRQGNSGANVLTF. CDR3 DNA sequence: TGTGCCAGCAGCTACCGACAGGGAAACTCTGGGGCCAACGTCCTGACTTTC.

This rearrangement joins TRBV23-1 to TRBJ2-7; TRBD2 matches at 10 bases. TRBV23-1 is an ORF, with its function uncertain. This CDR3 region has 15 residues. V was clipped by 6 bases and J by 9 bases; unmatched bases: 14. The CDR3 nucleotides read TGCGCCAGCAGCCTGGGACTAGCGAGGTGGTTGTGGCAGTACGTC. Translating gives CASSLGLARWLWQYV.

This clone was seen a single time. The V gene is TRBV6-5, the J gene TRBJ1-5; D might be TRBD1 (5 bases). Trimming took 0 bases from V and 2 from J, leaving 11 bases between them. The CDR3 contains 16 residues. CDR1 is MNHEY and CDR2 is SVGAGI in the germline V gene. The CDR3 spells CASSYSGREGNQPQHF. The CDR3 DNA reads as TGTGCCAGCAGTTACTCGGGACGGGAGGGCAATCAGCCCCAGCATTTT.

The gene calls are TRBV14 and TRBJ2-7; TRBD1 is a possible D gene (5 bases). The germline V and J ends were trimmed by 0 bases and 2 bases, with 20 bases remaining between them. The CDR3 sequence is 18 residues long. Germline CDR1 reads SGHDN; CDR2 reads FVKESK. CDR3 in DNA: TGTGCCAGCAGCCAAGATCTGGGGCGCAGGGCCCTCCCCTACGAGCAGTACTTC. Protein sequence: CASSQDLGRRALPYEQYF.

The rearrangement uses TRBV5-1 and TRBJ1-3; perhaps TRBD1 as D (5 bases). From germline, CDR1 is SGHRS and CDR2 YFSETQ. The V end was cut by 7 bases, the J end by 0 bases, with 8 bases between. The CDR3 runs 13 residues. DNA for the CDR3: TGCGCCAGCGGCAGGGACTCTGGAAACACCATATATTTT. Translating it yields CASGRDSGNTIYF.

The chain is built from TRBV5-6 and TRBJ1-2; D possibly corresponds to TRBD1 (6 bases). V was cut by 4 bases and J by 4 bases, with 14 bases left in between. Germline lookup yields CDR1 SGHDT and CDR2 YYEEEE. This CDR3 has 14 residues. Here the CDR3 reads CASSQDTRGYGYTF. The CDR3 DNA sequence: TGTGCCAGCAGCCAGGATACCAGGGGCTATGGCTACACCTTC.

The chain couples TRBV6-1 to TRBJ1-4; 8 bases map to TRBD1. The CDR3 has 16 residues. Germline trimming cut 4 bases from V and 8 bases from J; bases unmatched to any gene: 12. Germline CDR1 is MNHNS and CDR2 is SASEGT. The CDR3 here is CASSGDRGALREKLFF. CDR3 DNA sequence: TGTGCCAGCAGTGGTGACAGGGGCGCTTTAAGGGAAAAACTGTTTTTT.

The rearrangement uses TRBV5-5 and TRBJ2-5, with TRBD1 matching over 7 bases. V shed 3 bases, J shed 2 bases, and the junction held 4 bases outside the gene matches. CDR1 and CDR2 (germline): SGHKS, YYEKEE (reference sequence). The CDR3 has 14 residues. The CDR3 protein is CASSSRTGQETQYF. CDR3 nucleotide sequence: TGTGCCAGCAGCTCCAGGACAGGACAAGAGACCCAGTACTTC.

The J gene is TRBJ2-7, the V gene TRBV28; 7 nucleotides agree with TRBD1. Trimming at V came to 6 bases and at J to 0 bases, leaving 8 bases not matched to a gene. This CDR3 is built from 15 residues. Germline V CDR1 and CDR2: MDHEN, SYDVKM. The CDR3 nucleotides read TGTGCCAGCAGCCCGGGACAGTTTACCTCCTACGAGCAGTACGTC. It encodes CASSPGQFTSYEQYV.